Each of the 32 T cell receptor beta chains below was sequenced from the same sample in a study of blood T cells in healthy people across ages. Alongside a J-beta primer mix, a sample-barcoded 5' primer served in a second PCR lasting about 7 to 11 cycles. TCRdb reprocessed the 5' RACE reads with MiXCR, giving one entry per CDR3 protein. The repertoire consists of around 990,000 distinct CDR3 sequences, with 35% to 40% occurring once and the leading ten covering roughly 14%. The sequenced sample was blood. All receptors come from a man aged 18 to 30 in good health.

The sample holds one count of this clonotype. V gene TRBV20-1 combines with J gene TRBJ1-1, with a weak D call TRBD1 (6 bases). Trimming stripped 0 bases from V and 1 base from J, with 12 bases between. The germline CDR1 and CDR2 sequences are DFQATT and SNEGSKA (reference sequence). There are 15 residues in the CDR3. The CDR3: CSARDWDIQNTEAFF. CDR3 sequence (DNA): TGCAGTGCTAGAGATTGGGACATTCAGAACACTGAAGCTTTCTTT.

This rearrangement joins TRBV6-5 to TRBJ1-1, with unresolved D. The CDR3 sequence is 14 residues long. Deletions cut 7 bases from V and 0 bases from J, with 12 bases between. CDR1 MNHEY and CDR2 SVGAGI come from the germline V gene. The CDR3 loop reads CASKEGYMNTEAFF. The CDR3 DNA follows: TGTGCCAGCAAGGAAGGCTACATGAACACTGAAGCTTTCTTT.

The rearrangement joins TRBV12-3 or TRBV12-4 to TRBJ1-4, with TRBD1 identical over 7 bases. This CDR3 contains 14 residues. J gave up 6 bases and V 6 bases, and 7 bases lay outside the gene matches. CDR3 sequence: CASSTTGEDEKLFF. CDR3 DNA sequence: TGTGCCAGCAGCACCACAGGGGAGGATGAAAAACTGTTTTTT.

The chain joins TRBV21-1 to TRBJ2-7; the tabulated D call, TRBD1, remains unverified against the DNA. TRBV21-1 is marked as a pseudogene. This CDR3 contains 18 residues. The CDR3 protein is CASSKGGDRGYQAYEQYF. CDR3 nucleotides: TGTGCCAGCAGCAAAGGTGGAGACAGGGGATATCAGGCCTACGAGCAGTACTTC.

This clonotype was observed a few times. The rearrangement uses TRBV10-3 and TRBJ2-3, with D perhaps matching TRBD1 (6 bases). Germline V lookup: CDR1 ENHRY, CDR2 SYGVKD. This CDR3 contains 13 residues. V was pared by 7 bases and J by 6 bases, with 14 bases between. CDR3 region: CAITTGTTDTQYF. In nucleotides, the CDR3 is TGTGCCATCACCACCGGGACAACTGATACGCAGTATTTT.

J is TRBJ1-4 and V is TRBV7-9; maybe TRBD1 (5 bases). Per the germline V gene, CDR1 is SEHNR and CDR2 is FQNEAQ (reference sequence). The CDR3 spans 14 residues. V was trimmed by 4 bases and J by 8 bases, leaving 14 bases between them. The CDR3 nucleotides are TGTGCCAGCAGCTCTTGGGACGAGAGGGAAAAACTGTTTTTT. Translating it yields CASSSWDEREKLFF.

To note about this clonotype: This may be a read error, as it is one base from a much larger clone. V gene TRBV4-2 combines with J gene TRBJ2-3, with D perhaps assigned TRBD1 or TRBD2 (5 bases each). The CDR3 sequence is 14 residues long. V lost 3 bases and J lost 4, with 11 bases in between. CDR1 and CDR2 (germline): LGHNA, YNFKEQ. The CDR3 DNA follows: TGTGCCAGCAGCCATGGCTGGGACCCAGATACGCAGTATTTT. Translation gives CASSHGWDPDTQYF.

This clonotype was seen a few times. This sequence may be a read error, since a much larger clone differs from it by one base. The chain has TRBV7-2 and TRBJ2-7; D is unclear. V lost 2 bases to trimming and J lost 7 bases, with 12 bases between them. Germline V lookup: CDR1 SGHTA, CDR2 FQGNSA. This CDR3 region has 13 residues. The CDR3 nucleotides read TGTGCCAGCAGCTTACCCCCTAGGGATGAGCAGTACTTC. This sequence encodes CASSLPPRDEQYF.

V is TRBV4-3 and J is TRBJ2-1; a possible D gene is TRBD2 (6 bases). The CDR3 totals 13 residues. Germline V gives CDR1 LGHNA, CDR2 YSLEER. The germline V and J ends were trimmed by 1 base and 9 bases, with 10 bases remaining between them. The chain's CDR3 is CASSQVEGGEQFF. In DNA form, the CDR3 reads TGCGCCAGCAGCCAAGTGGAGGGAGGTGAGCAGTTCTTC.

V usage is TRBV30 and J usage is TRBJ2-7; maybe TRBD1 (6 bases). From germline, CDR1 is GTSNPN and CDR2 SVGIG (reference sequence). V gave up 0 bases and J gave up 7 bases, with 22 bases separating them. This CDR3 is 16 amino acids long. The CDR3 nucleotides are TGTGCCTGGAGTGTAAAGGGCAGGGGCTTTATCAATGAGCAGTACTTC. Amino acids: CAWSVKGRGFINEQYF. The variable domain in full, with the rest retrieved from reference TRBV30 and TRBJ2-7, is SQTIHQWPATLVQPVGSPLSLECTVEGTSNPNLYWYRQAAGRGLQLLFYSVGIGQISSEVPQNLSASRPQDRQFILSSKKLLLSDSGFYLCAWSVKGRGFINEQYFGPGTRLTVT.

J is TRBJ1-6 and V is TRBV5-1; D call uncertain. The length of the CDR3 is 14 residues. The germline CDR1 and CDR2 sequences are SGHRS and YFSETQ. Trimming pared 4 bases from V and 5 bases from J, leaving 10 bases between. For the CDR3, the DNA is TGCGCCAGCAGCCCGGAGGGAAATAATTCACCCCTCCACTTT. Residues: CASSPEGNNSPLHF.

The table lists this clonotype with a few counts. V is TRBV20-1 and J is TRBJ1-5; D unresolved. The V end lost 1 base, the J end lost 11 bases, and 9 bases lay between the germline ends. The germline V gene has CDR1 DFQATT and CDR2 SNEGSKA (reference sequence). This CDR3 has 11 amino acids. The chain's CDR3 is CSARGGSTQHF. DNA for the CDR3: TGCAGTGCTAGAGGTGGGTCGACCCAGCATTTT.

In its sample, this clonotype was seen a few times. The chain uses TRBV6-1 and TRBJ1-6; no clear D gene. The germline CDR1 and CDR2 sequences are MNHNS and SASEGT. With 0 bases removed from V and 0 bases from J, the gap between germline ends came to 6 bases. CDR3 length: 16 residues. This CDR3 reads CASSEAVSSYNSPLHF. The DNA for the CDR3 is TGTGCCAGCAGTGAAGCTGTAAGCTCCTATAATTCACCCCTCCACTTT.

The chain combines TRBV2 with TRBJ1-6; 8 positions agree with TRBD1. Germline V gives CDR1 SNHLY, CDR2 FYNNEI. This CDR3 has 15 amino acids. V shed 6 bases, J shed 7 bases, and the junction held 8 bases outside the gene matches. The CDR3 spells CASSPEQGANSPLHF. In DNA form, the CDR3 reads TGTGCCAGCAGCCCGGAGCAGGGGGCAAATTCACCCCTCCACTTT.

There are a few counts of this clonotype. The chain employs TRBV12-3 or TRBV12-4 and TRBJ1-5; D gene ambiguous. The CDR3 is 14 residues long. V lost 5 bases and J lost 3, with 11 bases in between. The CDR3 here is CASSVLGFNQPQHF. The CDR3 DNA reads as TGTGCCAGCAGTGTACTAGGGTTCAATCAGCCCCAGCATTTT.

This clonotype was detected only a few times. V usage is TRBV10-3 and J usage is TRBJ1-2; TRBD1 matches at 8 bases. The junction had 13 bases not matched to a gene; V was cut back by 1 base and J by 6 bases. CDR1 ENHRY and CDR2 SYGVKD come from the germline V gene. This CDR3 has 17 residues. As DNA, the CDR3 is TGTGCCATCAGTGAGTTGTTAATTGGCAGGGGGCGCGATGGCTACACCTTC. Amino acids: CAISELLIGRGRDGYTF.

The sample holds a few counts of this clonotype. The chain carries TRBV4-1 and TRBJ1-5; 9 bases are shared with TRBD1. Trimming cost V 1 base and J 3 bases; bases outside gene matches: 4. The CDR3 totals 16 residues. The germline V gene encodes CDR1 MGHRA and CDR2 YSYEKL. In DNA form, the CDR3 reads TGCGCCAGCAGCCAAGTAGGACAGGGGTTCAATCAGCCCCAGCATTTT. It encodes CASSQVGQGFNQPQHF.

This clonotype has just a few counts. The chain has TRBV11-2 and TRBJ2-1; no clear D. This CDR3 has 18 residues. The V end lost 5 bases, the J end lost 0 bases, and 20 bases lay between the germline ends. Germline V gene data show CDR1 as SGHAT and CDR2 as FQNNGV. CDR3 amino acids: CASSPSLYLPRSYNEQFF. CDR3 in DNA: TGTGCCAGCAGCCCATCCCTATACCTTCCCCGCTCCTACAATGAGCAGTTCTTC.

J is TRBJ2-1 and V is TRBV3-1, with TRBD1 as a possible D gene (6 bases). Per the germline V gene, CDR1 is LGHDT and CDR2 is YNNKEL (reference sequence). The CDR3 spans 17 residues. Trimming took off 7 bases at V and 4 bases at J, with 23 bases between the two ends. The CDR3 DNA reads as TGTGCCAGCACCCTCAACCGCGACAGGCAGATTTACAATGAGCAGTTCTTC. It encodes CASTLNRDRQIYNEQFF.

This clonotype came up a few times. The chain is built from TRBV20-1 and TRBJ1-2, with TRBD1 as a possible D gene (5 bases). The CDR3 contains 14 residues. The germline V gene has CDR1 DFQATT and CDR2 SNEGSKA (reference sequence). Trimming cost V 3 bases and J 3 bases, with 14 bases left between them. This chain's CDR3 is CSASRTRGDYGYTF. The CDR3 nucleotides are TGCAGTGCTAGCCGGACGCGAGGGGACTATGGCTACACCTTC.

This clonotype was seen a few times. The CDR3, as DNA: TGTGCCAGCAGCTTAGATGTACTGACGGCCTCCTACGAGCAGTACTTC. It is translated as CASSLDVLTASYEQYF. The V and J genes are TRBV7-2 and TRBJ2-7; D uncertain. CDR1 and CDR2 from the germline V gene are SGHTA and FQGNSA. CDR3 length: 16 amino acids. The V end lost 1 base, the J end lost 0 bases, and 13 bases lay between the germline ends.

This clonotype has only a few counts. V and J are TRBV2 and TRBJ2-1; 7 bases line up with TRBD2. The trim removed 6 bases at V and 4 bases at J, leaving 9 bases unmatched. The germline V gene encodes CDR1 SNHLY and CDR2 FYNNEI. The CDR3 has 15 amino acids. CDR3 protein: CASRATRGNYNEQFF. In DNA, the CDR3 is TGTGCCAGCAGGGCAACGCGGGGGAATTACAATGAGCAGTTCTTC. Complete variable domain (other parts from reference TRBV2 and TRBJ2-1): EPEVTQTPSHQVTQMGQEVILRCVPISNHLYFYWYRQILGQKVEFLVSFYNNEISEKSEIFDDQFSVERPDGSNFTLKIRSTKLEDSAMYFCASRATRGNYNEQFFGPGTRLTVL.

This clonotype was seen a few times. This chain joins TRBV14 and TRBJ2-1; maybe TRBD1 (6 bases). Per the germline V gene, CDR1 is SGHDN and CDR2 is FVKESK. This CDR3 spans 17 amino acids. The V end lost 1 base, the J end lost 4 bases, and 17 bases lay between the germline ends. CDR3 DNA: TGTGCCAGCAGCCAAGCGCGGATGGGGACACATTACAATGAGCAGTTCTTC. Its translation is CASSQARMGTHYNEQFF.

This chain connects TRBV5-1 to TRBJ1-4; tentative D call: TRBD1 (5 bases). V lost 0 bases to trimming and J lost 4 bases, with 13 bases between them. CDR1 is SGHRS, CDR2 YFSETQ, per germline. The CDR3 spans 16 residues. CDR3 in DNA: TGCGCCAGCAGCTTGGATCGTGTAGGGGATAATGAAAAACTGTTTTTT. Its translation: CASSLDRVGDNEKLFF.

This clonotype was counted a few times. The rearrangement links TRBV25-1 to TRBJ2-3; no reliable D call. Trimming stripped 6 bases from V and 0 bases from J, with 16 bases between. The germline V gene has CDR1 MGHDK and CDR2 SYGVNS. CDR3 length: 16 amino acids. The CDR3 here is CASSTWAILSTDTQYF. In nucleotides, the CDR3 is TGTGCCAGCAGCACCTGGGCGATTCTAAGCACAGATACGCAGTATTTT.

This clonotype was detected only a few times. The junction differs from germline at one of its ends, possibly a read error. This rearrangement joins TRBV12-5 to TRBJ2-1, with D unclear. The CDR3 spans 14 residues. Germline V gene sequence: CDR1 LGHNT, CDR2 FRNRAP. CDR3 protein: CASALPGLYNEQFF. DNA of the CDR3: TGTGCTAGTGCTTTGCCAGGCTTATACAATGAGCAGTTCTTC.

The chain links TRBV20-1 to TRBJ1-5; D gene uncertain. Germline values: CDR1 DFQATT, CDR2 SNEGSKA (reference sequence). Between the trimmed V and J ends, which lost 6 bases and 1 base, there was a span of 16 bases. This CDR3 has 15 amino acids. The CDR3 here is CSAKRAGLSNQPQHF. As DNA, the CDR3 is TGCAGTGCCAAGAGAGCGGGTTTAAGCAATCAGCCCCAGCATTTT.

The chain is built from TRBV25-1 and TRBJ2-1, with 7 bases that match TRBD1. The CDR3 spans 13 residues. Germline assignment: CDR1 MGHDK and CDR2 SYGVNS. The J segment lost 6 bases and the V segment lost 6 bases, leaving 5 bases of the junction unmatched. The CDR3: CASRRGQSNEQFF. The CDR3 nucleotides are TGTGCCAGCAGGAGGGGACAGTCCAATGAGCAGTTCTTC. Drawing the rest from reference TRBV25-1 and TRBJ2-1, the complete variable domain is EADIYQTPRYLVIGTGKKITLECSQTMGHDKMYWYQQDPGMELHLIHYSYGVNSTEKGDLSSESTVSRIRTEHFPLTLESARPSHTSQYLCASRRGQSNEQFFGPGTRLTVL.

The chain joins TRBV20-1 to TRBJ2-1, with TRBD2 matching 8 bases. The V gene end was trimmed by 3 bases and the J gene end by 5 bases; junction bases not matched to a gene: 9. The CDR3 has 15 residues. CDR1 and CDR2 (germline): DFQATT, SNEGSKA (reference sequence). The CDR3 coding sequence is TGCAGTGCTAGGCTTGGGACTAGGGTGAACAATGAGCAGTTCTTC. Its protein product is CSARLGTRVNNEQFF.

This clonotype has more than one count but fewer than ten. A much larger clone differs by one base, so this may be a read error. The V call is TRBV25-1, the J call TRBJ2-7; maybe TRBD1 (5 bases). V shed 2 bases and J shed 8 bases, with 10 bases lying between them. CDR1 MGHDK and CDR2 SYGVNS come from the germline V gene. The CDR3 contains 12 residues. DNA for the CDR3: TGTGCCAGCAGTGAAAGTACAGGCCAGCAGTACTTC. Its translation: CASSESTGQQYF.

This clonotype was counted a few times. V is TRBV20-1 and J is TRBJ1-6; unclear D gene. The CDR3 runs 16 residues. The V end was cut by 2 bases, the J end by 0 bases, with 11 bases between. Germline CDR1 reads DFQATT; CDR2 reads SNEGSKA (reference sequence). The CDR3 nucleotides read TGCAGTGCTAGAACAAGGACGCCCTCCTATAATTCACCCCTCCACTTT. Its translation is CSARTRTPSYNSPLHF.

The chain combines TRBV7-2 with TRBJ2-3, with 8 nucleotides matching TRBD2. This CDR3 is built from 18 residues. Germline CDR1 is SGHTA and CDR2 is FQGNSA. Losses at the gene ends were 2 bases for V and 2 bases for J; bases not matched to a gene: 12. CDR3 sequence: CASSLIPAGGSYTDTQYF. The CDR3 bases are TGTGCCAGCAGCTTAATCCCGGCGGGGGGTTCCTACACAGATACGCAGTATTTT.